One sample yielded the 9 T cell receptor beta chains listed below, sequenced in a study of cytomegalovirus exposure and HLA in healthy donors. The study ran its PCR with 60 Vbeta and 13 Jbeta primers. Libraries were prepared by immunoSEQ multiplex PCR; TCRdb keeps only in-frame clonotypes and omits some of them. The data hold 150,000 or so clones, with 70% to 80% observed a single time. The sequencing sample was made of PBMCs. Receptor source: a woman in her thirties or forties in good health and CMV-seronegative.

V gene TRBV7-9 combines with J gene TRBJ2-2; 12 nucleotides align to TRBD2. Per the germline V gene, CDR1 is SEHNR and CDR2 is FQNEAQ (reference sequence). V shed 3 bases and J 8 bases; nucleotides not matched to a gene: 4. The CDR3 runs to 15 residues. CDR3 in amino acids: CASSLTSGSTGELFF. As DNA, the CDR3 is TGTGCCAGCAGCTTGACTAGCGGGAGTACAGGGGAGCTGTTTTTT.

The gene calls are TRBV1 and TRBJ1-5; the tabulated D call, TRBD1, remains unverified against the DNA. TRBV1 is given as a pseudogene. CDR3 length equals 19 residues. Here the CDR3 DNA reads TGCACCAGCAGCAATTCCCGGGACAGGGGCCTTAGAGATCCTCAGCCCCAGCATTTT. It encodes CTSSNSRDRGLRDPQPQHF.

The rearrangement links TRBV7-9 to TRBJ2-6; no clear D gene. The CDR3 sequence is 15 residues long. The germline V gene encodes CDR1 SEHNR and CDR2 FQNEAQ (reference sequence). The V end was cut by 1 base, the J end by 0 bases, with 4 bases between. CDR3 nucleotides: TGTGCCAGCAGCTTAGGAGACTCTGGGGCCAACGTCCTGACTTTC. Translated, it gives CASSLGDSGANVLTF. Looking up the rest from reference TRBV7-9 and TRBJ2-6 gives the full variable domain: DTGVSQNPRHKITKRGQNVTFRCDPISEHNRLYWYRQTLGQGPEFLTYFQNEAQLEKSRLLSDRFSAERPKGSFSTLEIQRTEQGDSAMYLCASSLGDSGANVLTFGAGSRLTVL.

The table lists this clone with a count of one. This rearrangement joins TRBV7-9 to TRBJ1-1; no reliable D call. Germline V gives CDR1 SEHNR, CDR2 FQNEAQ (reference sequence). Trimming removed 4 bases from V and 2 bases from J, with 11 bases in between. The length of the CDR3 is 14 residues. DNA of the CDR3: TGTGCCAGCAGCTCCTTGGCGGCAAACACTGAAGCTTTCTTT. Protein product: CASSSLAANTEAFF.

The CDR3 bases are TGCGCCAGCAGCCGGGGGGCTTTTCGAGGATTTGACTATGGCTACACCTTC. Translation gives CASSRGAFRGFDYGYTF. The gene calls are TRBV5-1 and TRBJ1-2, with D maybe TRBD1 (6 bases). Germline CDR1 is SGHRS and CDR2 is YFSETQ. The CDR3 is made up of 17 amino acids. Deletions cut 4 bases from V and 3 bases from J, with 22 bases between.

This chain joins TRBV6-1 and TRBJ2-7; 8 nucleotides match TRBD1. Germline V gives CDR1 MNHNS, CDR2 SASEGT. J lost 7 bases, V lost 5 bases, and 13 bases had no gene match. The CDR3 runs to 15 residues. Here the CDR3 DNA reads TGTGCCAGCAGTTCTCTGGACAGGGCCATCTGGGAGCAGTACTTC. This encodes CASSSLDRAIWEQYF.

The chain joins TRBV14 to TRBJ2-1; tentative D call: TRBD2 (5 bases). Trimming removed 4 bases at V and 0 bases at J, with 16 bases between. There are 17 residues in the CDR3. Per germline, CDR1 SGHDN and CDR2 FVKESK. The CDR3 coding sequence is TGTGCCAGCAGCCCCCCCTTCGGGGAGAGCTCCTACAATGAGCAGTTCTTC. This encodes CASSPPFGESSYNEQFF.

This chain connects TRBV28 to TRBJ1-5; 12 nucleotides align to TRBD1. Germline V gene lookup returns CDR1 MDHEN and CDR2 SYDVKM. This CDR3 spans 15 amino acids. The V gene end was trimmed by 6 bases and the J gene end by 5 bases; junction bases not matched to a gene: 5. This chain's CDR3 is CASSPGTGGYQPQHF. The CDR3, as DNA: TGTGCCAGCAGCCCAGGGACAGGGGGCTATCAGCCCCAGCATTTT.

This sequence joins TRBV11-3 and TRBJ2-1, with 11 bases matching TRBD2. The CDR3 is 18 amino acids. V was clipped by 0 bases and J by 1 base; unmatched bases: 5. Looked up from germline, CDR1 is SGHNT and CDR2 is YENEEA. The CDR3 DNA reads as TGTGCCAGCAGCTTAGATCGGTTAGCGGGAGGGTCCTACAATGAGCAGTTCTTC. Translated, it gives CASSLDRLAGGSYNEQFF.